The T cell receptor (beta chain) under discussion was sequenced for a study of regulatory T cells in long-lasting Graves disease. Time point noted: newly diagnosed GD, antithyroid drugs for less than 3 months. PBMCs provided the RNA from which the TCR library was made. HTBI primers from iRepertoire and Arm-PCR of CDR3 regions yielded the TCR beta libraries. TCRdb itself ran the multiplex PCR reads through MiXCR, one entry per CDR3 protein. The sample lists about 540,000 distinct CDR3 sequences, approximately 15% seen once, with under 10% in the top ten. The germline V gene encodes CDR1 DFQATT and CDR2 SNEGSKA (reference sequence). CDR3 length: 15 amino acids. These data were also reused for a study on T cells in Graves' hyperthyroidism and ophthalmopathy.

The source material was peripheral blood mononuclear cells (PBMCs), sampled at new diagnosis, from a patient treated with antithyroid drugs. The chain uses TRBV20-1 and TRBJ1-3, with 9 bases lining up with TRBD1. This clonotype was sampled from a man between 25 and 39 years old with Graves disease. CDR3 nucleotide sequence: TGCACCAGGGGGACGGACAGGGGATTTGGAAACACCATATATTTT. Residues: CTRGTDRGFGNTIYF.